The clone carrying this TCR beta chain was counted only a few times. The target antigen is unknown. This sample was included in a study of breast tumors, draining lymph nodes, adjacent tissues. Study outcomes and limitations: The lymph node origin of tumor T cells was framed as consistent with a hypothesis, not demonstrated. Compared with lymph nodes, tumors were less diverse; compared with nontumor tissue, more. Tumor and nontumor repertoires were significantly more similar in luminal-like than in basal-like breast cancer. The data were judged consistent with most tumor T cells coming from lymph node and expanding in tumor.

In TCRdb, the multiplex PCR reads were re-called with MiXCR into one record per CDR3 protein. The sample has tens of thousands of distinct CDR3 sequences; 45% to 65% are singletons. Trimming at V came to 2 bases and at J to 1 base, leaving 3 bases not matched to a gene. Germline lookup yields CDR1 SGHTA and CDR2 FQGNSA. The CDR3 extends over 15 amino acids. The sample was breast tumor tissue. The rearrangement joins TRBV7-2 to TRBJ1-1, with TRBD1 matching 8 bases. The origin of this receptor is a female donor with breast cancer. Some clones in this sample may be carry-over from other donors' samples. CDR3 region: CASSLYRGGNTEAFF. The CDR3 DNA sequence: TGTGCCAGCAGCTTATACAGGGGGGGGAACACTGAAGCTTTCTTT.